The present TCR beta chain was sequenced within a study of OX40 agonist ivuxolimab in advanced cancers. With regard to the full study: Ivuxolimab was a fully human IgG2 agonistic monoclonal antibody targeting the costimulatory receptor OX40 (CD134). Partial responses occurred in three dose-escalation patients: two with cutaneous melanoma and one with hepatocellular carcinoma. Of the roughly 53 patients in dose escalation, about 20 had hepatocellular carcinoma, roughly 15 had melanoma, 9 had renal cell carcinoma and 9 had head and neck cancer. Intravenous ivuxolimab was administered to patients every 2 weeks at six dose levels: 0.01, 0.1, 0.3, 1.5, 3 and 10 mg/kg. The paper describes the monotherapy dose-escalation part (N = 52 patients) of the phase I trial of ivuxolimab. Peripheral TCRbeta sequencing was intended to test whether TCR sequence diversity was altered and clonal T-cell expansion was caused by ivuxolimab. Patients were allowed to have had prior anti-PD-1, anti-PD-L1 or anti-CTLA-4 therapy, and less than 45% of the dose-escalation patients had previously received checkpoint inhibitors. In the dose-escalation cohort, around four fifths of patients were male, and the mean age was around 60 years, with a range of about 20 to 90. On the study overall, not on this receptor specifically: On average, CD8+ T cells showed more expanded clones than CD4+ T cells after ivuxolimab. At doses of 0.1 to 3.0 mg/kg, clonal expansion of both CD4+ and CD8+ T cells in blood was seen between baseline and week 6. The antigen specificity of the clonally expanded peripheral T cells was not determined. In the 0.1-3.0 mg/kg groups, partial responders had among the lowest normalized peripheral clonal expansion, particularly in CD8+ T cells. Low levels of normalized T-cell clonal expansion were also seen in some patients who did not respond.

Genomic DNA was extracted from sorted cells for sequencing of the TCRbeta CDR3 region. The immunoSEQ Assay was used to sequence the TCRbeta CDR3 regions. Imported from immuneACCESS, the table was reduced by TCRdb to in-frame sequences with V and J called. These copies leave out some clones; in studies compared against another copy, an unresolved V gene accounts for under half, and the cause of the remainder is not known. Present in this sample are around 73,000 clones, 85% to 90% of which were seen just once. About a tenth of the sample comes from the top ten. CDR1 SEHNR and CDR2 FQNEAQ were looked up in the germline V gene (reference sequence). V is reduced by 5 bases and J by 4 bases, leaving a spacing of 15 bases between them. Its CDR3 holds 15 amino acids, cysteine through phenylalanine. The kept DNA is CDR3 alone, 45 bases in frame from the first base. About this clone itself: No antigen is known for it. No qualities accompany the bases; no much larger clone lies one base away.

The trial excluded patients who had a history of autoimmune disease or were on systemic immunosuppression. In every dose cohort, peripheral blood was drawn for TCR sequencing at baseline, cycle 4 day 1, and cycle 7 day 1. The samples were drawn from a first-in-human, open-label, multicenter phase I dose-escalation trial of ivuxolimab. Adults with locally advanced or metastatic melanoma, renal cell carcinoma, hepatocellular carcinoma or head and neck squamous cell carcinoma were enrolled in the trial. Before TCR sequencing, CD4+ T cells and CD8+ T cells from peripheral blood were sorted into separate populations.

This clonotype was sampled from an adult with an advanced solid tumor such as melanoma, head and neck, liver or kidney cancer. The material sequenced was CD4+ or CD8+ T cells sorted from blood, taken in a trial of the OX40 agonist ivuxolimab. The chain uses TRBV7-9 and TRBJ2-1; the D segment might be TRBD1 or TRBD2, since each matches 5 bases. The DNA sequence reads TGTGCCAGCAGCCCGGGGCCTAACCTGTACAATGAGCAGTTCTTC. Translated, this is CASSPGPNLYNEQFF.